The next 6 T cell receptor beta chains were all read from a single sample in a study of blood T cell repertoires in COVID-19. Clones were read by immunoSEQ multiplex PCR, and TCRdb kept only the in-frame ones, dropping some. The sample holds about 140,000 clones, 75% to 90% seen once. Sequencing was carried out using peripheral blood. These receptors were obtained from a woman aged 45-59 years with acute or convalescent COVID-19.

The CDR3, as DNA: TGTGCCAGCAGTTACTCGCGGGCCACTGAAGCTTTCTTT. Its protein product is CASSYSRATEAFF. The chain recombines TRBV6-5 with TRBJ1-1; no definite D call. Germline V CDR1 and CDR2: MNHEY, SVGAGI. The V gene lost 0 bases and the J gene lost 4 bases, with 6 bases spanning the gap. The CDR3 has 13 residues.

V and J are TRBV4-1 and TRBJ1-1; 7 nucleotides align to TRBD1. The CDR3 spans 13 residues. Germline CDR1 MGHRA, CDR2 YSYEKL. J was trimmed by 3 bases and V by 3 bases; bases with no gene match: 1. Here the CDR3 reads CASSQDRYTEAFF. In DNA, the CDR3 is TGCGCCAGCAGCCAGGACAGGTACACTGAAGCTTTCTTT.

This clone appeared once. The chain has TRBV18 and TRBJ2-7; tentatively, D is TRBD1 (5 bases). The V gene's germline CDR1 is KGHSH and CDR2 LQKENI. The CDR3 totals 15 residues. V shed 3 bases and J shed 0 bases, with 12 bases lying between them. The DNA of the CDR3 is TGTGCCAGCTCACCCAAGACAGCGAGCTCCTACGAGCAGTACTTC. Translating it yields CASSPKTASSYEQYF.

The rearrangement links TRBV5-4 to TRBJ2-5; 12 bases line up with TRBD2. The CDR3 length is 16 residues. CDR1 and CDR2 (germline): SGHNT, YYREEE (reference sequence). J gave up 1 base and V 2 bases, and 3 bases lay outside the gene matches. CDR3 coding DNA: TGTGCCAGCAGCTTAACACTAGCGGGAGGCCAAGAGACCCAGTACTTC. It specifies CASSLTLAGGQETQYF.

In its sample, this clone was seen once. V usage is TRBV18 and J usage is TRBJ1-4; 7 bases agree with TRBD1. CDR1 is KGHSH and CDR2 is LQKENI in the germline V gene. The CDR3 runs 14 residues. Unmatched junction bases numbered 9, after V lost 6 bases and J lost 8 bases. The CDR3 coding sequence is TGTGCCAGCTCCCTCAGACAGGGCGACGAAAAACTGTTTTTT. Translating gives CASSLRQGDEKLFF. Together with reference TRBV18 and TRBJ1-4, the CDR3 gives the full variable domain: NAGVMQNPRHLVRRRGQEARLRCSPMKGHSHVYWYRQLPEEGLKFMVYLQKENIIDESGMPKERFSAEFPKEGPSILRIQQVVRGDSAAYFCASSLRQGDEKLFFGSGTQLSVL.

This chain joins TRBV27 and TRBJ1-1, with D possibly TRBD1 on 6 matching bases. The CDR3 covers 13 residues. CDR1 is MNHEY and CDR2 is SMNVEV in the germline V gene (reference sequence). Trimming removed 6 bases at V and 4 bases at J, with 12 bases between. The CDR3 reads CASSLGAGTEAFF. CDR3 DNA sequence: TGTGCCAGCAGCCTGGGGGCGGGCACTGAAGCTTTCTTT.